The 29 T cell receptor beta chains presented below share a single source sample, sequenced in a study of control samples from healthy donors and cancer patients. Profiled with immunoSEQ multiplex PCR; TCRdb holds only in-frame clones, not every one. This repertoire shows about 83,000 clones, roughly 89% found once; its top ten account for 15% to 20%. The specimen was blood. The receptor source for this set is a man aged 50 or older in good health.

The chain joins TRBV27 to TRBJ2-1; unclear D gene. Germline values: CDR1 MNHEY, CDR2 SMNVEV (reference sequence). The length of the CDR3 is 13 residues. Between the trimmed V and J ends, which lost 5 bases and 7 bases, there was a span of 12 bases. CDR3 in amino acids: CASSDSTVNEQFF. In nucleotides, the CDR3 is TGTGCCAGCAGTGACTCGACCGTGAATGAGCAGTTCTTC.

The rearrangement joins TRBV3-1 (or the pseudogene TRBV3-2) to TRBJ1-6; perhaps TRBD1 as D (5 bases). CDR1 and CDR2 (germline): LGHDT, YNNKEL (reference sequence). V was trimmed by 5 bases and J by 7 bases, leaving 9 bases between them. The CDR3 is 13 amino acids. The CDR3 loop is CASSGGTNSPLHF. DNA for the CDR3: TGTGCCAGCAGCGGGGGGACCAATTCACCCCTCCACTTT.

V usage is TRBV15 and J usage is TRBJ1-3; D remains unclear. The ends were cut back, 0 bases at V and 4 bases at J, with 13 bases in the middle. This CDR3 region has 16 residues. Germline V CDR1 and CDR2: LNHNV, YYDKDF (reference sequence). This CDR3 reads CATSRDPAVLGNTIYF. CDR3 sequence (DNA): TGTGCCACCAGCAGAGATCCAGCGGTCCTCGGAAACACCATATATTTT.

With regard to this clone: This specimen includes other DNA sequences encoding the same CDR3. This chain links TRBV5-6 with TRBJ2-1; 8 bases are a match to TRBD2. In germline, CDR1 is SGHDT, CDR2 YYEEEE. After removal of 1 base from V and 7 bases from J, the junction contained 10 bases not matched to a gene. This CDR3 region has 16 residues. The CDR3, as DNA: TGTGCCAGCAGCTTGATGAGACTAGCGCTGTTGAATGAGCAGTTCTTC. Amino acids: CASSLMRLALLNEQFF.

The rearrangement links TRBV27 to TRBJ2-7; 10 bases are shared with TRBD1. This CDR3 has 14 amino acids. Germline assignment: CDR1 MNHEY and CDR2 SMNVEV (reference sequence). The ends lost 2 bases at V and 5 bases at J; junction bases unmatched: 3. The CDR3 DNA reads as TGTGCCAGCAGTTTAGGGACAGGGGCCCACGAGCAGTACTTC. It is translated as CASSLGTGAHEQYF.

The chain joins TRBV6-5 to TRBJ2-5; a weak D match, TRBD2 (6 bases). The CDR3 loop spans 14 amino acids. Per germline, CDR1 MNHEY and CDR2 SVGAGI. V gave up 8 bases and J gave up 1 base, with 14 bases separating them. The CDR3 is CASGGIGGQETQYF. CDR3 sequence (DNA): TGTGCCAGCGGCGGGATTGGAGGCCAAGAGACCCAGTACTTC.

V and J are TRBV2 and TRBJ1-1; D remains unclear. The germline V and J ends were trimmed by 6 bases and 2 bases, with 10 bases remaining between them. This CDR3 spans 13 amino acids. Germline CDR1 SNHLY, CDR2 FYNNEI. The CDR3 loop reads CASRTEGNTEAFF. The CDR3 nucleotides read TGTGCCAGCAGGACCGAGGGAAACACTGAAGCTTTCTTT.

This clone was detected a few times. The V gene is TRBV20-1, the J gene TRBJ1-3, with D unresolved. Between the trimmed V and J ends, which lost 5 bases and 6 bases, there was a span of 8 bases. The CDR3 spans 11 residues. Germline V CDR1 and CDR2: DFQATT, SNEGSKA (reference sequence). CDR3 in amino acids: CSAWTENTIYF. The CDR3 coding sequence is TGCAGTGCTTGGACGGAAAACACCATATATTTT.

The rearrangement uses TRBV19 and TRBJ1-6; D remains ambiguous. Per the germline V gene, CDR1 is LNHDA and CDR2 is SQIVND (reference sequence). Trimming cost V 3 bases and J 5 bases, with 8 bases left between them. The CDR3 runs 14 residues. The CDR3 DNA reads as TGTGCCAGTAGTATTCAGCCGAATAATTCACCCCTCCACTTT. The encoded protein is CASSIQPNNSPLHF.

The chain employs TRBV9 and TRBJ1-2; D not certain. This CDR3 contains 11 residues. Germline V CDR1 and CDR2: SGDLS, YYNGEE. Trimming stripped 4 bases from V and 7 bases from J, with 8 bases between. The CDR3: CASSLNGGYTF. The CDR3 nucleotides are TGTGCCAGCAGCCTAAATGGTGGCTACACCTTC.

The chain employs TRBV5-1 and TRBJ1-6; D unresolved. The V gene lost 0 bases and the J gene lost 9 bases, with 7 bases spanning the gap. There are 13 residues in the CDR3. Germline-derived CDR1 and CDR2 are SGHRS and YFSETQ. The CDR3 nucleotides are TGCGCCAGCAGCTTGGCCGACGGTTCACCCCTCCACTTT. Its protein product is CASSLADGSPLHF.

The chain employs TRBV29-1 and TRBJ2-1, with 7 bases that match TRBD1. Germline lookup yields CDR1 SQVTM and CDR2 ANQGSEA. This CDR3 has 13 amino acids. The junction had 9 bases not matched to a gene; V was cut back by 7 bases and J by 6 bases. CDR3 bases: TGCAGCGAGCCGACAGGGCGGTTCAATGAGCAGTTCTTC. Translated, it gives CSEPTGRFNEQFF.

This clone was seen a single time. The V call is TRBV4-3, the J call TRBJ2-3, with TRBD1 matching over 8 bases. Germline CDR1 LGHNA, CDR2 YSLEER. Germline trimming cut 1 base from V and 5 bases from J; bases unmatched to any gene: 5. The CDR3 spans 15 residues. The CDR3 DNA follows: TGCGCCAGCAGCCAAGTATACAGGGGGGAAGATACGCAGTATTTT. This codes for CASSQVYRGEDTQYF.

The chain is built from TRBV14 and TRBJ1-5; no clear D. The CDR3 is made up of 14 amino acids. Deletions cut 1 base from V and 3 bases from J, with 7 bases between. Germline V gene data show CDR1 as SGHDN and CDR2 as FVKESK. CDR3 residues: CASSQVGVNQPQHF. DNA for the CDR3: TGTGCCAGCAGCCAAGTCGGGGTCAATCAGCCCCAGCATTTT.

The rearrangement uses TRBV19 and TRBJ1-5, with a possible D match to TRBD1 (6 bases). V shed 2 bases and J shed 5 bases, with 10 bases lying between them. Looked up from germline, CDR1 is LNHDA and CDR2 is SQIVND (reference sequence). The CDR3 is 14 amino acids. The CDR3: CASSITGRDQPQHF. The CDR3 bases are TGTGCCAGTAGTATAACAGGGCGGGATCAGCCCCAGCATTTT.

The chain combines TRBV12-3 or TRBV12-4 with TRBJ1-2; D perhaps matches TRBD1 (5 bases). The V gene lost 5 bases and the J gene lost 7 bases, with 8 bases spanning the gap. This CDR3 region has 11 residues. DNA of the CDR3: TGTGCCAGCAGTCAGGGAGGTGGCTACACCTTC. Translating it yields CASSQGGGYTF.

The chain carries TRBV18 and TRBJ1-1; unclear D gene. There are 14 residues in the CDR3. Deletions cut 3 bases from V and 7 bases from J, with 15 bases between. The germline gives CDR1 KGHSH, CDR2 LQKENI. The CDR3 region has the DNA TGTGCCAGCTCACCGGAGGGAAGGTCGGGTGAAGCTTTCTTT. Amino acids: CASSPEGRSGEAFF. Full variable domain (missing parts from reference TRBV18 and TRBJ1-1): NAGVMQNPRHLVRRRGQEARLRCSPMKGHSHVYWYRQLPEEGLKFMVYLQKENIIDESGMPKERFSAEFPKEGPSILRIQQVVRGDSAAYFCASSPEGRSGEAFFGQGTRLTVV.

This rearrangement joins TRBV6-2 or TRBV6-3 to TRBJ1-2; D ambiguous. The CDR3 is made up of 13 amino acids. The V end lost 0 bases, the J end lost 5 bases, and 7 bases lay between the germline ends. CDR1 and CDR2 from the germline V gene are MNHEY and SVGEGT. The CDR3 coding sequence is TGTGCCAGCAGTTACTCGAACGGATATGGCTACACCTTC. It yields the protein CASSYSNGYGYTF.

The chain employs TRBV7-2 and TRBJ1-2; D is undetermined. The CDR3 spans 16 residues. The germline gives CDR1 SGHTA, CDR2 FQGNSA. Trimming pared 2 bases from V and 3 bases from J, leaving 16 bases between. The CDR3 here is CASSLTFQPLDYGYTF. CDR3 bases: TGTGCCAGCAGCTTAACGTTCCAGCCTCTTGACTATGGCTACACCTTC.

V is TRBV18 and J is TRBJ1-5, with D possibly TRBD1 on 5 matching bases. CDR3 length: 17 amino acids. Trimming shortened V by 3 bases and J by 1 base, and 16 bases separated the two germline ends. Germline V gene sequence: CDR1 KGHSH, CDR2 LQKENI. The CDR3: CASSPGPFTGSNQPQHF. For the CDR3, the DNA is TGTGCCAGCTCACCGGGGCCATTCACTGGAAGCAATCAGCCCCAGCATTTT. Looking up the rest from reference TRBV18 and TRBJ1-5 gives the full variable domain: NAGVMQNPRHLVRRRGQEARLRCSPMKGHSHVYWYRQLPEEGLKFMVYLQKENIIDESGMPKERFSAEFPKEGPSILRIQQVVRGDSAAYFCASSPGPFTGSNQPQHFGDGTRLSIL.

The rearrangement joins TRBV19 to TRBJ1-2, with D possibly being TRBD1 (6 bases). The CDR3 consists of 16 residues. The germline V gene encodes CDR1 LNHDA and CDR2 SQIVND (reference sequence). V lost 7 bases and J 4 bases, leaving 22 bases between the germline ends. This chain's CDR3 is CASNGPRQATFYGYTF. The DNA of the CDR3 is TGTGCCAGTAACGGACCCAGACAGGCGACTTTCTATGGCTACACCTTC.

The chain links TRBV6-5 to TRBJ2-2; 9 nucleotides line up with TRBD1. The CDR3 runs to 14 residues. Unmatched junction bases numbered 2, after V lost 5 bases and J lost 4 bases. CDR1 and CDR2 from the germline V gene are MNHEY and SVGAGI. This chain's CDR3 is CASSQTGGTGELFF. The CDR3 region has the DNA TGTGCCAGCAGTCAGACAGGGGGCACCGGGGAGCTGTTTTTT.

The CDR3 sequence is CATRAGFMNTEAFF. For the CDR3, the DNA is TGTGCCACCAGGGCAGGGTTCATGAACACTGAAGCTTTCTTT. The chain carries TRBV24-1 and TRBJ1-1; a possible D gene is TRBD1 (5 bases). Between the trimmed V and J ends, which lost 7 bases and 0 bases, there was a span of 11 bases. The CDR3 is 14 amino acids. The V gene's germline CDR1 is KGHDR and CDR2 SFDVKD.

This sequence joins TRBV6-6 and TRBJ1-5; no firm D call. CDR3 length: 14 residues. Germline V CDR1 and CDR2: MNHNY, SVGAGI (reference sequence). V lost 2 bases and J 3 bases, leaving 8 bases between the germline ends. The CDR3 coding sequence is TGTGCCAGCAGTTACGGGCAAAACAATCAGCCCCAGCATTTT. Protein sequence: CASSYGQNNQPQHF.

The chain joins TRBV5-1 to TRBJ1-2, with 7 nucleotides matching TRBD1. Trimming removed 7 bases from V and 3 bases from J; junction bases left unmatched: 0. The CDR3 totals 11 residues. Germline values: CDR1 SGHRS, CDR2 YFSETQ. Here the CDR3 DNA reads TGCGCCAGCGGGACAGACTATGGCTACACCTTC. Translated: CASGTDYGYTF.

V gene TRBV6-1 combines with J gene TRBJ2-3; 8 bases agree with TRBD1. Germline loops: CDR1 MNHNS, CDR2 SASEGT. V lost 1 base, J lost 2 bases, and 2 bases stayed unmatched. This CDR3 region has 15 residues. CDR3 sequence: CASSEGTGSTDTQYF. The CDR3 DNA sequence: TGTGCCAGCAGTGAAGGGACAGGGTCCACAGATACGCAGTATTTT.

This chain joins TRBV9 and TRBJ2-3; the D gene is possibly TRBD1 (5 bases). The CDR3 is 15 residues long. CDR1 SGDLS and CDR2 YYNGEE come from the germline V gene. Trimming shortened V by 0 bases and J by 3 bases, and 11 bases separated the two germline ends. CDR3: CASSVAWGLTDTQYF. In nucleotides, the CDR3 is TGTGCCAGCAGCGTAGCTTGGGGCCTTACAGATACGCAGTATTTT.

This sequence joins TRBV11-1 and TRBJ2-1; possibly TRBD2 for D (6 bases). The V end lost 1 base, the J end lost 8 bases, and 15 bases lay between the germline ends. Looked up from germline, CDR1 is SGHAT and CDR2 is FQDESV (reference sequence). The CDR3 consists of 15 residues. CDR3 sequence: CASSLGWAGRDEQFF. CDR3 sequence (DNA): TGTGCCAGCAGCTTAGGTTGGGCGGGGAGAGATGAGCAGTTCTTC.

This chain joins TRBV19 and TRBJ2-5, with D tentatively TRBD2 (6 bases). V was pared by 6 bases and J by 4 bases, with 15 bases between. This CDR3 has 14 amino acids. The V gene's germline CDR1 is LNHDA and CDR2 SQIVND (reference sequence). CDR3 region: CASSPRGTAETQYF. CDR3 coding DNA: TGTGCCAGTAGCCCTCGGGGGACGGCAGAGACCCAGTACTTC.